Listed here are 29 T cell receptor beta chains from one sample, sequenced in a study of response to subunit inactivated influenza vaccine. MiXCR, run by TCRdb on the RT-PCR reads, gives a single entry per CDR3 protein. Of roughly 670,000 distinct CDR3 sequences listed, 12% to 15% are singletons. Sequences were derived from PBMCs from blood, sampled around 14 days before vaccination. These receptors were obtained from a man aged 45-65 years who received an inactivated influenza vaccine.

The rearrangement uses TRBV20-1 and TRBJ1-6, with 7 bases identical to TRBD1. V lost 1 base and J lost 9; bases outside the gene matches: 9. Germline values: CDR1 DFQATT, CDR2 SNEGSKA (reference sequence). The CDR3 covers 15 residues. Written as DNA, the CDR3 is TGCAGTGCTAGAGTCGGCGACAGGGTTGGTTCACCCCTCCACTTT. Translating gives CSARVGDRVGSPLHF.

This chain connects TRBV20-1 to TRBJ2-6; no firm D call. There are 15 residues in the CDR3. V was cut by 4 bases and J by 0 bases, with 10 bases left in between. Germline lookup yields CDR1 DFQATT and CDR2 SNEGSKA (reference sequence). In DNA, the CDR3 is TGCAGTGCTAAACGACATTTCTCTGGGGCCAACGTCCTGACTTTC. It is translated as CSAKRHFSGANVLTF.

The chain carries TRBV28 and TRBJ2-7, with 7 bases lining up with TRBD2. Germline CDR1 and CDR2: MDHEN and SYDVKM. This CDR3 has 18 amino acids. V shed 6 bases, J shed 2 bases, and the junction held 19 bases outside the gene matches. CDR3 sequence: CASRRLVGGRVGAYEQYF. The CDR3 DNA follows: TGTGCCAGCAGAAGATTAGTCGGGGGGAGGGTAGGGGCCTACGAGCAGTACTTC. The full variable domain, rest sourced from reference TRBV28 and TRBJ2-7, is DVKVTQSSRYLVKRTGEKVFLECVQDMDHENMFWYRQDPGLGLRLIYFSYDVKMKEKGDIPEGYSVSREKKERFSLILESASTNQTSMYLCASRRLVGGRVGAYEQYFGPGTRLTVT.

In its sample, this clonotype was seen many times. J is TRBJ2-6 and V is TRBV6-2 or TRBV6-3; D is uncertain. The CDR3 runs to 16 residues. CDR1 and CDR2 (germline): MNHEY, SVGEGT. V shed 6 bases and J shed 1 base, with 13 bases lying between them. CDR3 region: CASRHSVGSGANVLTF. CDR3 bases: TGTGCCAGCAGACACTCCGTTGGTTCTGGGGCCAACGTCCTGACTTTC.

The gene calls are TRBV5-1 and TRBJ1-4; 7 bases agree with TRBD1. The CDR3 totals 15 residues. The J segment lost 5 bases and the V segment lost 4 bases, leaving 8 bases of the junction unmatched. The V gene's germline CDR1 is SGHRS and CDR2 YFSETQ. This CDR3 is CASSEGQARNEKLFF. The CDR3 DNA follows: TGCGCCAGCAGCGAAGGACAGGCAAGGAATGAAAAACTGTTTTTT.

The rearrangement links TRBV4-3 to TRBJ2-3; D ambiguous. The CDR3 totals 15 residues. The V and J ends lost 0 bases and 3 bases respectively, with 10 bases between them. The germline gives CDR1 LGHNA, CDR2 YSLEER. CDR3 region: CASSQDPRRTDTQYF. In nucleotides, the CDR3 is TGCGCCAGCAGCCAAGACCCCAGGCGGACAGATACGCAGTATTTT.

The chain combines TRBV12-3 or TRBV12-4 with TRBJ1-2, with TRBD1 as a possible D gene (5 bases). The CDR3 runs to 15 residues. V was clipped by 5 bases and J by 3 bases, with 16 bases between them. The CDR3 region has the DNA TGTGCCAGCAGTGATCCGAGGGGATCGGACTATGGCTACACCTTC. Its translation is CASSDPRGSDYGYTF.

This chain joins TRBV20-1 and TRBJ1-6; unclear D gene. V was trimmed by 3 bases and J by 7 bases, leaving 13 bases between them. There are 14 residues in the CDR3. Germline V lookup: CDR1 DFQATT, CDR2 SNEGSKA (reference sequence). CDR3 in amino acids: CSASMRLGNSPLHF. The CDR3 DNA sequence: TGCAGTGCTAGTATGCGGCTCGGGAATTCACCCCTCCACTTT.

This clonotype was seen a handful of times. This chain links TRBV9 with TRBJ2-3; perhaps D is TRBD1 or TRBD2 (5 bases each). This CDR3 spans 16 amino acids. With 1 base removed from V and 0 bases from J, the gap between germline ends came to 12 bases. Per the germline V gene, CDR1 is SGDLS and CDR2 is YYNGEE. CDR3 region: CASSVRGDPSTDTQYF. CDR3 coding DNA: TGTGCCAGCAGCGTACGAGGGGACCCTAGCACAGATACGCAGTATTTT.

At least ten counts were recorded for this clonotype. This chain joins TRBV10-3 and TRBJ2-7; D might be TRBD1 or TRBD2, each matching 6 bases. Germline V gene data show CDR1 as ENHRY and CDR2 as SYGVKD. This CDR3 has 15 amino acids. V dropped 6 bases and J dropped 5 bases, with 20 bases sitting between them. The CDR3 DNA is TGTGCCATCAGCGGAGGGGGGCGAGCCGCCAACGAGCAGTACTTC. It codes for CAISGGGRAANEQYF.

CDR3 nucleotide sequence: TGCGCCAGCAGCCGTTGGACTGAGTCCTACGAGCAGTACTTC. Translating gives CASSRWTESYEQYF. J is TRBJ2-7 and V is TRBV4-3; D possibly corresponds to TRBD2 (5 bases). Deletions cut 4 bases from V and 1 base from J, with 11 bases between. Germline values: CDR1 LGHNA, CDR2 YSLEER. This CDR3 has 14 residues.

CDR3 nucleotides: TGTGCCAGCAGTTCCCGCCCGGGACAGGGGCGAGGTCAGCCCCAGCATTTT. Its translation: CASSSRPGQGRGQPQHF. The V call is TRBV6-2 or TRBV6-3, the J call TRBJ1-5; 10 bases match TRBD1. V dropped 4 bases and J dropped 6; count of bases not matched to a gene: 12. This CDR3 comprises 17 residues. CDR1 is MNHEY, CDR2 SVGEGT, per germline.

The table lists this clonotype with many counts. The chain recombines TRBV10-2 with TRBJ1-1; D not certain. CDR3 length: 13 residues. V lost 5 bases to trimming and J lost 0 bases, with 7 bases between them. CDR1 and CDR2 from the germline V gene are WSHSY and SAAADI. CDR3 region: CASSSLMNTEAFF. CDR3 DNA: TGCGCCAGCAGTTCACTGATGAACACTGAAGCTTTCTTT.

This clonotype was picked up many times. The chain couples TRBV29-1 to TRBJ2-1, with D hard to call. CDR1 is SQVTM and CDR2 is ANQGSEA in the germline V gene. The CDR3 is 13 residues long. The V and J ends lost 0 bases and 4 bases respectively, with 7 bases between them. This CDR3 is CSVEDGLYNEQFF. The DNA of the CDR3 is TGCAGCGTTGAAGACGGGTTATACAATGAGCAGTTCTTC.

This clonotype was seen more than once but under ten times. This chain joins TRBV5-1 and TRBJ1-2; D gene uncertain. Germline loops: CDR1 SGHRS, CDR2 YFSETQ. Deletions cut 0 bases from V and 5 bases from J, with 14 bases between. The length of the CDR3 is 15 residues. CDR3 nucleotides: TGCGCCAGCAGCTTGGACGGACTCGACACTTATGGCTACACCTTC. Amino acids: CASSLDGLDTYGYTF.

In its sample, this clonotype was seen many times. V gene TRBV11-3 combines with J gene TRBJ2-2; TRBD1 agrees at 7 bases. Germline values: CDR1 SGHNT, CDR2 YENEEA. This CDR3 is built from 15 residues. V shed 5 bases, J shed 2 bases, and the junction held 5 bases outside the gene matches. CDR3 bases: TGTGCCAGCAGCAAAAACAGGGGAAACACCGGGGAGCTGTTTTTT. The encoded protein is CASSKNRGNTGELFF.

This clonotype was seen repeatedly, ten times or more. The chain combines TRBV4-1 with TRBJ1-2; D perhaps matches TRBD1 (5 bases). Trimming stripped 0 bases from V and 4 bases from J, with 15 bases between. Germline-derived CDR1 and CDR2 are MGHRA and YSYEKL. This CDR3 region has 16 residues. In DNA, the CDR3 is TGCGCCAGCAGCCAAGATCCCGTGGGGACCATCTATGGCTACACCTTC. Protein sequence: CASSQDPVGTIYGYTF.

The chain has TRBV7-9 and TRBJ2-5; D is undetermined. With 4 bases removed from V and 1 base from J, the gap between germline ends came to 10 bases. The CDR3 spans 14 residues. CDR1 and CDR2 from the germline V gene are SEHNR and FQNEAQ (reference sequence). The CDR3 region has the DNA TGTGCCAGCAGCTCTCCGGACGGCCAAGAGACCCAGTACTTC. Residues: CASSSPDGQETQYF.

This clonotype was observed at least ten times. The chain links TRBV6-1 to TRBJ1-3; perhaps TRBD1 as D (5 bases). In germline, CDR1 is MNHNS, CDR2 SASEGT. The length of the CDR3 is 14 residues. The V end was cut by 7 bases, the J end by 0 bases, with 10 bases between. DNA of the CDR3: TGTGCCAGCAAGAACCAGGGCTCTGGAAACACCATATATTTT. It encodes CASKNQGSGNTIYF.

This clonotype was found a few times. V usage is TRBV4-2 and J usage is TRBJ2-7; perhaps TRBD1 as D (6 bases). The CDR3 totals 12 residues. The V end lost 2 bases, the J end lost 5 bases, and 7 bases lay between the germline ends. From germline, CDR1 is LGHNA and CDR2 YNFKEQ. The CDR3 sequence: CASSQNRDEQYF. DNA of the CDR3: TGTGCCAGCAGCCAAAACAGGGACGAGCAGTACTTC.

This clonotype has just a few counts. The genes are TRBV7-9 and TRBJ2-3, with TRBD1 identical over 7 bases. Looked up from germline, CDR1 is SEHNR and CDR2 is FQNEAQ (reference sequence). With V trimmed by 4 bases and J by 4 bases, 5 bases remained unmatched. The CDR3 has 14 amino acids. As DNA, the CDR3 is TGTGCCAGCAGCTCCGACAGGGCCCCAGATACGCAGTATTTT. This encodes CASSSDRAPDTQYF.

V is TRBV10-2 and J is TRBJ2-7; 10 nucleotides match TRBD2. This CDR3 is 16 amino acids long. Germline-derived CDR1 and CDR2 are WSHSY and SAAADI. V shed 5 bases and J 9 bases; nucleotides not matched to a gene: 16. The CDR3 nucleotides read TGCGCCAGCAGTTCATGGACTAGCGGTATTAAGGGGGGGCAGTACTTC. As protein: CASSSWTSGIKGGQYF.

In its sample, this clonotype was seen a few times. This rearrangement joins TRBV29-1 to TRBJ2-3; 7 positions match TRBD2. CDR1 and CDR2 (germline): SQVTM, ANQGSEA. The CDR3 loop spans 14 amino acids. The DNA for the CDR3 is TGCAGTATCACGCAGGCGGGGGAGACAGATACGCAGTATTTT. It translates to CSITQAGETDTQYF.

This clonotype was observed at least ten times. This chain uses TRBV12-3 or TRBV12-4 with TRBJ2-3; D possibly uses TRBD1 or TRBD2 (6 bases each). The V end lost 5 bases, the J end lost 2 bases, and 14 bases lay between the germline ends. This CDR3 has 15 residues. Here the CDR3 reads CASSPWRGNTDTQYF. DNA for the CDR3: TGTGCCAGCAGTCCATGGAGGGGGAACACAGATACGCAGTATTTT.

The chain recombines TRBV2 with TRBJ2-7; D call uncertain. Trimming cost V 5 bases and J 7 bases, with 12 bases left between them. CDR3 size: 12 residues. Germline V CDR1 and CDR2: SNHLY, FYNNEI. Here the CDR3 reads CASSPRWGEQYF. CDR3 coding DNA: TGTGCCAGCAGTCCGAGGTGGGGAGAGCAGTACTTC.

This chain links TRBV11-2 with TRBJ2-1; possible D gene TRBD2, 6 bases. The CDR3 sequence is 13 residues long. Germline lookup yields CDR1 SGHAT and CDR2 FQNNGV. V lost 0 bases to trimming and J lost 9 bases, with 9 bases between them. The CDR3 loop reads CASSLELAGEQFF. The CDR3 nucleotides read TGTGCCAGCAGCTTAGAACTAGCTGGTGAGCAGTTCTTC.

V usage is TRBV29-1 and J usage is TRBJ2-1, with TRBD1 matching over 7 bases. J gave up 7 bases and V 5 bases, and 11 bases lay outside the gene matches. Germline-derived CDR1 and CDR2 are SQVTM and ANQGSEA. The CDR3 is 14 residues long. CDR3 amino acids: CSVSLMTGTNEQFF. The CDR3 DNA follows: TGCAGCGTTTCTCTAATGACAGGGACGAATGAGCAGTTCTTC.

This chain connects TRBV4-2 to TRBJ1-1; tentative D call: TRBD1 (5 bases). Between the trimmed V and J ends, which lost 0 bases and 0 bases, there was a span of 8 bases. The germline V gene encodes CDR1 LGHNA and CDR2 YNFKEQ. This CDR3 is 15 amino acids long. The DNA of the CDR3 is TGTGCCAGCAGCCAAGAAGCGGACATGAACACTGAAGCTTTCTTT. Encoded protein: CASSQEADMNTEAFF.

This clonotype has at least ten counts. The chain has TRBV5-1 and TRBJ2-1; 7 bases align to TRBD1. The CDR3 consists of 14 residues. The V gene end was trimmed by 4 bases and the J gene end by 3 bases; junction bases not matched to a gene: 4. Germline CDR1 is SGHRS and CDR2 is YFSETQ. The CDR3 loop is CASSLGTDYNEQFF. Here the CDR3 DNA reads TGCGCCAGCAGCCTGGGGACAGACTACAATGAGCAGTTCTTC.